What follows are 12 T cell receptor beta chains derived from one specimen sequenced in a study of T cells in Graves' hyperthyroidism and ophthalmopathy. Amplified TCR beta CDR3 regions came from RNA transcripts. An initial round of RT-PCR targeting the TCR CDR3 relied on the HTBI primer set. MiXCR, run by TCRdb on the multiplex PCR reads, gives a single entry per CDR3 protein. The table records hundreds of thousands of distinct CDR3 sequences, 15% to 20% of them present only once. Sample: blood. These receptors all stem from a woman aged 55 to 70 with Graves' ophthalmopathy.

This clonotype occurred many times. V usage is TRBV7-2 and J usage is TRBJ2-4, with D perhaps being TRBD1 or TRBD2 (5 bases each). The CDR3 has 13 residues. CDR1 and CDR2 (germline): SGHTA, FQGNSA. Deletions cut 2 bases from V and 9 bases from J, with 11 bases between. In DNA form, the CDR3 reads TGTGCCAGCAGCTTATGGGGGTCGGGCATTCAGTACTTC. Its protein is CASSLWGSGIQYF.

CDR3 in amino acids: CASSYAGNMNTEAFF. CDR3 in DNA: TGTGCCAGCAGTTACGCAGGGAACATGAACACTGAAGCTTTCTTT. The V and J genes are TRBV6-5 and TRBJ1-1; D perhaps matches TRBD1 (5 bases). Germline V gene lookup returns CDR1 MNHEY and CDR2 SVGAGI. Trimming cost V 2 bases and J 0 bases, with 10 bases left between them. This CDR3 has 15 amino acids.

The chain links TRBV7-3 to TRBJ1-1, with a possible D match to TRBD1 (6 bases). Per the germline V gene, CDR1 is SGHTA and CDR2 is FQGTGA. The CDR3 has 11 amino acids. V was trimmed by 5 bases and J by 10 bases, leaving 11 bases between them. The CDR3 loop is CASSTSGAAFF. The CDR3 DNA reads as TGTGCCAGCAGCACCTCAGGGGCAGCTTTCTTT.

There are many counts of this clonotype. The gene calls are TRBV5-1 and TRBJ1-1, with D perhaps TRBD1 (6 bases). V was clipped by 4 bases and J by 1 base, with 8 bases between them. Germline CDR1 is SGHRS and CDR2 is YFSETQ. CDR3 size: 13 residues. This chain's CDR3 is CASSVGQNTEAFF. CDR3 bases: TGCGCCAGCAGCGTGGGACAGAACACTGAAGCTTTCTTT.

This clonotype was recorded many times. The CDR3 reads CASSFRRTEAFF. The CDR3 DNA reads as TGTGCCAGCAGCTTTCGCAGGACTGAAGCTTTCTTT. The V gene is TRBV5-6, the J gene TRBJ1-1, with D uncertain. Trimming took off 2 bases at V and 5 bases at J, with 7 bases between the two ends. CDR3 length: 12 residues. Germline V gene lookup returns CDR1 SGHDT and CDR2 YYEEEE. The full variable domain, in which reference TRBV5-6 and TRBJ1-1 provide the parts outside the CDR3, is DAGVTQSPTHLIKTRGQQVTLRCSPKSGHDTVSWYQQALGQGPQFIFQYYEEEERQRGNFPDRFSGHQFPNYSSELNVNALLLGDSALYLCASSFRRTEAFFGQGTRLTVV.

Points on this clonotype: This may arise from a read error, as a much more abundant clone is one base away. The chain links TRBV27 to TRBJ2-2; D is ambiguous. Germline CDR1 MNHEY, CDR2 SMNVEV (reference sequence). V dropped 6 bases and J dropped 1 base, with 12 bases sitting between them. This CDR3 has 15 amino acids. This CDR3 is CASSPRPWNTGELFF. CDR3 bases: TGTGCCAGCAGCCCCAGACCCTGGAACACCGGGGAGCTGTTTTTT.

The table lists this clonotype with many counts. J is TRBJ1-1 and V is TRBV5-6, with D hard to call. Looked up from germline, CDR1 is SGHDT and CDR2 is YYEEEE. Trimming took off 0 bases at V and 1 base at J, with 13 bases between the two ends. The CDR3 is made up of 16 amino acids. The CDR3 sequence: CASSLGIRQGNTEAFF. The CDR3 DNA reads TGTGCCAGCAGCTTGGGAATAAGACAAGGGAACACTGAAGCTTTCTTT.

The table lists this clonotype with a few counts. The chain is built from TRBV7-9 and TRBJ1-5, with D hard to call. Deletions cut 2 bases from V and 4 bases from J, with 6 bases between. Germline CDR1 reads SEHNR; CDR2 reads FQNEAQ (reference sequence). The CDR3 covers 13 residues. This CDR3 is CASSLSENQPQHF. The CDR3 DNA reads as TGTGCCAGCAGCTTAAGTGAGAATCAGCCCCAGCATTTT.

J is TRBJ1-2 and V is TRBV7-2, with 10 bases aligning to TRBD1. With 3 bases clipped from V and 5 bases from J, the junction kept 9 bases outside the gene matches. Germline V gene sequence: CDR1 SGHTA, CDR2 FQGNSA. The CDR3 sequence is 16 residues long. CDR3 residues: CASSFAGTGAGYGYTF. The CDR3 bases are TGTGCCAGCAGCTTTGCCGGGACAGGGGCGGGGTATGGCTACACCTTC.

This clonotype was seen at least ten times. The V call is TRBV7-9, the J call TRBJ2-7, with a weak D call TRBD2 (5 bases). Trimming took off 4 bases at V and 4 bases at J, with 14 bases between the two ends. The CDR3 consists of 14 residues. Germline-derived CDR1 and CDR2 are SEHNR and FQNEAQ (reference sequence). DNA of the CDR3: TGTGCCAGCAGCTCTCCGGGCGGGCGGTACGAGCAGTACTTC. Amino acid sequence: CASSSPGGRYEQYF.

The sample holds many counts of this clonotype. The chain couples TRBV9 to TRBJ1-6; D is possibly TRBD1 (5 bases). Looked up from germline, CDR1 is SGDLS and CDR2 is YYNGEE. V was pared by 3 bases and J by 9 bases, with 7 bases between. The CDR3 is 12 residues long. The CDR3 spells CASSAGSSPLHF. The CDR3 nucleotides read TGTGCCAGCAGCGCAGGGAGTTCACCCCTCCACTTT.

Note on this clonotype: A read error may account for a junction end that differs from germline. V is TRBV9 and J is TRBJ2-3; D may be TRBD1 (5 bases). Germline V gives CDR1 SGDLS, CDR2 YYNGEE. The CDR3 contains 13 residues. CDR3 sequence reads: CVSSTTVADTQYF. CDR3 nucleotides: TGTGTCAGCAGCACGACAGTTGCAGATACGCAGTATTTT.